This T cell receptor (beta chain) was sequenced for a study of T cell responses to AZD1222 COVID-19 vaccine (dated by TCRdb to the early 2020s). Describing the broader study: A total of approximately 240 trial participants underwent TCR sequencing, of whom 200 to 220 had received two doses of AZD1222 and some 26 had received two doses of the MenACWY control vaccine. Enrollment into the trials was organized by age into subgroups of 18-55, 56-69 and 70-plus years, and those subgroups contained roughly 140, 27 and 60 TCR-sequenced participants, respectively.

Broader findings and caveats from the paper: No day 14 peak-response samples were available, so repertoires were characterized only after the peak T cell response. In the small 56-69-year group, the increase in depth fell short of significance, most likely because of low power. Only five to seven AZD1222 recipients were SARS-CoV-2 seropositive at baseline, limiting conclusions about previously exposed vaccinees. After two AZD1222 doses, both the breadth and the depth of spike-specific TCRs were significantly higher than at day 0 and than in MenACWY recipients. The vaccine-associated CD4 TCRs covered the entire spike protein, and the dominant responses fell in regions 160-218 and 743-854. Epitopes outside the regions mutated in the B.1.351 and B.1.1.7 variants were reportedly recognized by nearly half of the unique spike-specific TCRs. Participants were mostly white British, with more females than males. The authors suggested clonal diversity may have been underestimated.

Remarks on this clone: It lacks a known antigen. Per-base qualities were not stored, and no clone one base away is much larger.

The CDR3 regions of human TCRbeta chains were subjected to immunosequencing. The authors' analysis ran thus. TCRs in the repertoires were compared against a reference library of SARS-CoV-2-specific TCRs that had been generated with the MIRA antigen-specificity platform. Breadth was defined as the fraction of unique TCRs that were SARS-CoV-2-associated, and depth was defined as the fraction of total T cells that were SARS-CoV-2-associated. Each spike-specific TCR was assigned to its reactive spike region and to a CD4 or CD8 class using the MIRA data. Log10-transformed breadth and depth values were compared by one-way ANOVA with Sidak's multiple comparisons tests. In its TCRdb copy, this immuneACCESS table keeps in-frame sequences only and misses some clones. Where compared with another copy, unresolved V genes explain less than half of these, and the others have no known cause. V and J calls plus clone size are reproduced from that table; the DNA served to infer D and trimming. For this sample there are under 150,000 clones; approximately 87% appear just once. The top ten clones comprise 1.6% of the sample.

In the paper's terms, the time point label means: about 28 days (+/-7) after the second vaccine dose. Because spike-specific TCR depth and breadth did not differ between the two schedules, AZD1222 recipients who got a second dose at roughly 4 weeks were pooled with those who got a second dose at roughly 12 weeks. Vaccinee samples were obtained from the UK trials COV001 and COV002, which included a single-blind randomized controlled phase 2/3 trial of AZD1222 (ChAdOx1 nCoV-19) in healthy adults. For TCRbeta chain sequencing, PBMC samples from trial participants were taken at day 0 and at day 28 after the second dose. The CDR3 starts with the cysteine, ends with the phenylalanine, and has 15 residues. Only CDR3 DNA remains: 45 bases, in frame from the first base. For CDR1 and CDR2, the germline V gene (reference sequence) lists LNHDA and SQIVND. At the junction V is shortened by 6 bases and J by 5 bases, with 19 bases in between.

The V and J genes are TRBV19 and TRBJ1-2, with no confident D gene call. This TCR was recovered from an adult who received the AZD1222 COVID-19 vaccine. The material was peripheral blood, obtained 28 days after the second AZD1222 dose. The nucleotide sequence reads as follows: TGTGCCAGTAGGACACCCACGACAAGTTCTTATGGCTACACCTTC. It translates as CASRTPTTSSYGYTF.